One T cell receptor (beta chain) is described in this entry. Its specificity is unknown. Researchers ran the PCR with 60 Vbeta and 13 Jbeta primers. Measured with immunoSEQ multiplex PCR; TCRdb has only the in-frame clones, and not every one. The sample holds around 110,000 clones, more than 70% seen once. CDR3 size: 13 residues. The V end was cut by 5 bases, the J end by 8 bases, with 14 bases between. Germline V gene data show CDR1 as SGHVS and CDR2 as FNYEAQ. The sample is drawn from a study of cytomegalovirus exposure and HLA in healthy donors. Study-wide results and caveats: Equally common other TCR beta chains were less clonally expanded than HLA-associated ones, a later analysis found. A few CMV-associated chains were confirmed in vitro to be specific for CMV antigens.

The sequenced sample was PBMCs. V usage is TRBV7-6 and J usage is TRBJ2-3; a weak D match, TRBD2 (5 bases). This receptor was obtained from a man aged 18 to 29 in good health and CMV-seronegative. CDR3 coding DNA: TGTGCCAGCAGCCTTCTAGCCTGGGGTACGCAGTATTTT. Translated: CASSLLAWGTQYF. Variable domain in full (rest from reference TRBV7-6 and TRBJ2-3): GAGVSQSPRYKVTKRGQDVALRCDPISGHVSLYWYRQALGQGPEFLTYFNYEAQQDKSGLPNDRFSAERPEGSISTLTIQRTEQRDSAMYRCASSLLAWGTQYFGPGTRLTVL.